The next 5 T cell receptor beta chains were all read from a single sample in a study of T-cell memory formation after mild COVID-19. TCRdb re-derived calls from the 5' RACE reads in MiXCR, one entry per CDR3 protein. Of 120,000 to 150,000 distinct CDR3 sequences listed, around 15% were seen once; the top ten hold about 26%. Input material: PBMCs or a T cell subset sorted from them (not recorded which). The receptors stem from an adult woman who had mild COVID-19 (a few samples of this study predate the infection). Cell type and time point are not known.

This clonotype was seen a few times. V and J are TRBV15 and TRBJ1-5; weak D call: TRBD1 (5 bases). The germline V and J ends were trimmed by 4 bases and 7 bases, with 20 bases remaining between them. This CDR3 is built from 16 residues. Germline CDR1 and CDR2: LNHNV and YYDKDF (reference sequence). The CDR3 DNA is TGTGCCACCAGCATATCCCCCCTAGGGGTGAGGCAGCCCCAGCATTTT. Translated: CATSISPLGVRQPQHF.

This clonotype was seen at least ten times. V and J are TRBV5-1 and TRBJ1-1; TRBD1 agrees at 8 bases. Germline CDR1 and CDR2: SGHRS and YFSETQ. V was pared by 4 bases and J by 1 base, with 6 bases of the junction left unmatched. This CDR3 has 15 residues. This CDR3 reads CASSMRQGPNTEAFF. The CDR3 DNA sequence: TGCGCCAGCAGCATGAGACAGGGGCCGAACACTGAAGCTTTCTTT. Supplemented by reference TRBV5-1 and TRBJ1-1, the full variable domain reads KAGVTQTPRYLIKTRGQQVTLSCSPISGHRSVSWYQQTPGQGLQFLFEYFSETQRNKGNFPGRFSGRQFSNSRSEMNVSTLELGDSALYLCASSMRQGPNTEAFFGQGTRLTVV.

In this sample, this clonotype turned up once. The chain employs TRBV25-1 and TRBJ1-2; 9 positions match TRBD1. J was trimmed by 4 bases and V by 3 bases; bases with no gene match: 3. This CDR3 comprises 14 residues. Germline V gene data show CDR1 as MGHDK and CDR2 as SYGVNS. CDR3 residues: CASSDPGQGYGYTF. In DNA form, the CDR3 reads TGTGCCAGCAGTGACCCGGGACAGGGCTATGGCTACACCTTC.

The chain joins TRBV19 to TRBJ1-6; the D gene is possibly TRBD1 (5 bases). The CDR3 sequence is 15 residues long. Germline loops: CDR1 LNHDA, CDR2 SQIVND (reference sequence). The ends were cut back, 5 bases at V and 6 bases at J, with 14 bases in the middle. CDR3 region: CASSPYSGSNSPLHF. DNA of the CDR3: TGTGCCAGTAGTCCATATTCAGGGAGTAATTCACCCCTCCACTTT.

The chain couples TRBV6-5 to TRBJ2-3; the D is unclear. The V end lost 2 bases, the J end lost 0 bases, and 9 bases lay between the germline ends. This CDR3 region has 15 residues. Germline values: CDR1 MNHEY, CDR2 SVGAGI. In DNA, the CDR3 is TGTGCCAGCAGTTACAGGGTTACTAGCACAGATACGCAGTATTTT. Translated: CASSYRVTSTDTQYF.